Below, one T cell receptor (beta chain) is given with its context. These data originate in a study of identical twins. Template switching added a universal primer site; cDNA carried unique molecular identifiers. TCRdb re-derived calls from the 5' RACE reads in MiXCR, one entry per CDR3 protein. The table has under 450,000 distinct CDR3 sequences, under 20% seen once; the top ten hold 12%. The V end was cut by 0 bases, the J end by 5 bases, with 11 bases between. CDR1 is SGHAT and CDR2 is FQNNGV in the germline V gene. The CDR3 consists of 15 residues. The rearrangement uses TRBV11-2 and TRBJ2-1; D perhaps matches TRBD1 (5 bases). This receptor was identified in a man aged 50 to 60 in good health. The sequencing input was naive T cells sorted from blood. This chain's CDR3 is CASSLDRGIHNEQFF. The DNA for the CDR3 is TGTGCCAGCAGCTTAGATAGGGGTATCCACAATGAGCAGTTCTTC.